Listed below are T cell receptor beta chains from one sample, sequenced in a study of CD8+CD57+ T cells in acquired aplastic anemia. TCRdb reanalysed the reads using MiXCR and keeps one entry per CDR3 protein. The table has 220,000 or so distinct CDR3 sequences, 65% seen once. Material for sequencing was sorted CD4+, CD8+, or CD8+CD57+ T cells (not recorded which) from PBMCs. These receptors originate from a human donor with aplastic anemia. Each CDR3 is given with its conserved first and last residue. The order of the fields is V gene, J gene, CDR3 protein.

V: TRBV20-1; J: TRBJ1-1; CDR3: CSASKGLGTEAFF
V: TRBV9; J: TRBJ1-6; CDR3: CASSQGAEASPLHF
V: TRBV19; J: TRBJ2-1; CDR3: CASNLAGASYNEQFF
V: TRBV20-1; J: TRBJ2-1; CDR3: CSAGTANEQFF
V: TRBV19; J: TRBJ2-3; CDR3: CASSISLGVSTDTQYF
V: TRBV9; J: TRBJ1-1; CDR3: CASSVGTGGGVNTEAFF
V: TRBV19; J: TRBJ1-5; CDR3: CASETEDQPQHF
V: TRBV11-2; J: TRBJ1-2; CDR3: CASSAWDRGQDGYTF
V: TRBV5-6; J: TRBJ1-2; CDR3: CASSPLYELTGTNYGYTF
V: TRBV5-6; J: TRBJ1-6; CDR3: CASSGITALGSPLHF
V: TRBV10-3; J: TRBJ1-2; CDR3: CAISETAAWGYTF
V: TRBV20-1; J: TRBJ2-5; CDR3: CSAIEGGPGETQYF
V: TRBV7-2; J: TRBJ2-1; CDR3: CATSLLAGDGGSYNEQFF
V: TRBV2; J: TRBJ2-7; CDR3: CASSLSGGGRYEQYF
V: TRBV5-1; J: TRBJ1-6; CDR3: CASSHPDTNNSPLHF
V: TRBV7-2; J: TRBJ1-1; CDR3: CASSLGAPEAFF
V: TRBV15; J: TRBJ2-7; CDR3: CATSSGTDWSEQYF
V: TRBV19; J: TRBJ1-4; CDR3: CASSPTGGQGPNEKLFF
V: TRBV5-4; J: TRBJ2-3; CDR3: CASSFSQGALSTDTQYF
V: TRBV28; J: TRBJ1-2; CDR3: CASRVTGGDGGYTF
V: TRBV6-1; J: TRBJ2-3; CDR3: CASRGRGLSTDTQYF
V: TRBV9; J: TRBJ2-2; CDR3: CASSVTVGELFF
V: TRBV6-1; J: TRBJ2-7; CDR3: CASIRAGGTYEQYF
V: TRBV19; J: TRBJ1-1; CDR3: CASSMALNTEAFF
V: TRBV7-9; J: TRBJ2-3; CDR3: CASSFNVFGDTQYF
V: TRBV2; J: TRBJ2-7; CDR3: CASSVAGWHEQYF
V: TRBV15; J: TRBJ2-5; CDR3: CATSRREQETQYF
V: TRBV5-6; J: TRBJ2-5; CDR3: CASSPLADTQETQYF
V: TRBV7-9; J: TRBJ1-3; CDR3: CASSLAGLSGNTIYF
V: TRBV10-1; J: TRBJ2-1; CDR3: CASSLGGGIGQFF
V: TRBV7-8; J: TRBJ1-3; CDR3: CASSSERYSGNTIYF
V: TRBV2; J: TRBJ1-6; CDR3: CASSKTGGRDNSPLHF
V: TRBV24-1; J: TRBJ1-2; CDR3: CATSDLNRGYGYTF
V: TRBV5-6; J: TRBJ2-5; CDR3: CASSLFGLKLGETLYF
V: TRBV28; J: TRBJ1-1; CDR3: CASSAYGGNTEAFF
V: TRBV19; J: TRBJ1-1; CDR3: CASTRTPMNTEAFF
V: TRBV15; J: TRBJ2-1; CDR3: CATSRQGSLYNEQFF
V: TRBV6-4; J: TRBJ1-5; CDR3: CASSHWDSNQPQHF
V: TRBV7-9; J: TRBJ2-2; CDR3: CASSGSSGNTGELFF
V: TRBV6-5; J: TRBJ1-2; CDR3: CASSYSTGRRYTF